Detailed here is one TCR beta chain. The germline V gene encodes CDR1 KGHSH and CDR2 LQKENI. There are 14 residues in the CDR3. V was clipped by 3 bases and J by 2 bases, with 8 bases between them. This sample stems from a study of control samples from healthy donors and cancer patients. The assay was immunoSEQ multiplex PCR, and TCRdb's table has in-frame clones only and misses some. The data hold 75,000 to 100,000 clones, with around 80% observed a single time. This TCR was sampled from a man aged 60 to 69 in good health. Sequenced: blood. The chain carries TRBV18 and TRBJ2-1, with D perhaps TRBD1 or TRBD2 (5 bases each). The CDR3 region has the DNA TGTGCCAGCTCACCGGGGGTACCCTACAATGAGCAGTTCTTC. It specifies CASSPGVPYNEQFF.